This entry is about one T cell receptor (beta chain). Clones were read by immunoSEQ multiplex PCR, and TCRdb kept only the in-frame ones, dropping some. This sample has millions of clones, with 85% to 95% found just once. The source of the sample is a study of shared clonotypes between healthy human individuals. Looked up from germline, CDR1 is LNHDA and CDR2 is SQIVND (reference sequence). The junction had 4 bases not matched to a gene; V was cut back by 6 bases and J by 2 bases. The CDR3 is 15 amino acids. The TCR originated in a man between 18 and 29 years old in good health. The chain links TRBV19 to TRBJ2-7; TRBD2 aligns across 13 bases. The sample comprised naive CD4+ T cells sorted from blood. Indicated subset: CD45RA+ positively selected. The CDR3 DNA reads as TGTGCCAGTAGGATGGGACTAGCGGGGACCTACGAGCAGTACTTC. The encoded protein is CASRMGLAGTYEQYF.